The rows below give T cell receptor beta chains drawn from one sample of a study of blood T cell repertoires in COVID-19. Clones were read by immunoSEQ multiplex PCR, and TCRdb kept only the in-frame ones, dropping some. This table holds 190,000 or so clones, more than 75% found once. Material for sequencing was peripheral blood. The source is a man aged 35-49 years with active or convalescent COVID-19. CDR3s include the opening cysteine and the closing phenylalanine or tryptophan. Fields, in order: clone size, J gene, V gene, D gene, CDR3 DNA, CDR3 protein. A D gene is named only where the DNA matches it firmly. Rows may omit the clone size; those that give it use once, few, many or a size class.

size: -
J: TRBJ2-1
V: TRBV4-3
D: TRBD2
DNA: TGCGCCAGCAGCCCCGGACTAGGGCCGGTTGAGCAGTTCTTC
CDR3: CASSPGLGPVEQFF

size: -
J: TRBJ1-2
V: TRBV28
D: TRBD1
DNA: TGTGCCAGCAGTAAACAGGGGGCCTATGGCTACACCTTC
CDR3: CASSKQGAYGYTF

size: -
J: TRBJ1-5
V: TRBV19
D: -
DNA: TGTGCCAGTTCACCAGACAATCAGCCCCAGCATTTT
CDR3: CASSPDNQPQHF

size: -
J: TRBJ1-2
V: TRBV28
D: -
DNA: TGTGCCAGCAGCATTAATACAGGGCCCTATGGCTACACCTTC
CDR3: CASSINTGPYGYTF

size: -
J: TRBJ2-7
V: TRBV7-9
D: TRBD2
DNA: TGTGCCAGCAGCTTAGCGCTAGGACTAGCGGGGCAAGAGCAGTACTTC
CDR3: CASSLALGLAGQEQYF

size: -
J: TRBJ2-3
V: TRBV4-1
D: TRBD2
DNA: TGCGCCAGCAGCCAAGATTGGCGGGGGGGCGAAGATACGCAGTATTTT
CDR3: CASSQDWRGGEDTQYF

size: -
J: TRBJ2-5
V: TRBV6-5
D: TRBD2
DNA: TGTGCCAGCAGGACACTAGCGATGCAAGAGACCCAGTACTTC
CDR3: CASRTLAMQETQYF

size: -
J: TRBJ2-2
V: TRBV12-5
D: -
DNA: TGTGCTAGTGGTTTGGACGGCGGGGAGCTGTTTTTT
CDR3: CASGLDGGELFF

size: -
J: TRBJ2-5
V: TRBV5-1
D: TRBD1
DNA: TGCGCCAGCAGCTTACAGGGGGTCCAAGAGACCCAGTACTTC
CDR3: CASSLQGVQETQYF

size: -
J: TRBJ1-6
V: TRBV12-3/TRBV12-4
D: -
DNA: TGTGCCAGCAGTTTATTCGGGATAGCCCTCCACTTT
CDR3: CASSLFGIALHF

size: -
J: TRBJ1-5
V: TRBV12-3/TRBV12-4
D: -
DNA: TGTGCCAGCAGTAGGCGGGTAGTGGAGCCCCAGCATTTT
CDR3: CASSRRVVEPQHF

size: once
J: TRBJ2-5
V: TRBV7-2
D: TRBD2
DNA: TGTGCCAGCAGCTACGGACTAGCGGGGGGGGTGCGGGAGACCCAGTACTTC
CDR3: CASSYGLAGGVRETQYF

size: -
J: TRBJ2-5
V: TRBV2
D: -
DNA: TGTGCCAGCACCAGGGGAGGGATTAGCCAAGAGACCCAGTACTTC
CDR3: CASTRGGISQETQYF

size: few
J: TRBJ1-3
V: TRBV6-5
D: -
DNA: TGTGCCAGCAGACAGGGTTACGGAAACACCATATATTTT
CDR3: CASRQGYGNTIYF

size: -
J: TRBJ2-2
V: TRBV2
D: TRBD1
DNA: TGTGCCACCAGCGGACAGGCAGTGGGCGGGGAGCTGTTTTTT
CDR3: CATSGQAVGGELFF

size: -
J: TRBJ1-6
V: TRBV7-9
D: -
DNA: TGTGCCAGCAGCTTGTCCGCGAATTCACCCCTCCACTTT
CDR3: CASSLSANSPLHF

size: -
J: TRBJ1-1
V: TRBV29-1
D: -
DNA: TGCAGCGTTGTGAGGCAACAAGTGGAAGCTTTCTTT
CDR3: CSVVRQQVEAFF

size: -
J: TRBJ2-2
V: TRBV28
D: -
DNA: TGTGCCAGCAGAGCCCCCCCCAGGTTTTCCGGGGAGCTGTTTTTT
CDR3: CASRAPPRFSGELFF

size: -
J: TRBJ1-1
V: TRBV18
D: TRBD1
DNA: TGTGCCAGCGGACGGGACAGGGTAAACACTGAAGCTTTCTTT
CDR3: CASGRDRVNTEAFF

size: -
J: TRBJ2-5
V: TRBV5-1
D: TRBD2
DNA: TGCGCCAGCAGCTTGGAGGCGCGGGGGGGCCGGGAGACCCAGTACTTC
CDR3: CASSLEARGGRETQYF

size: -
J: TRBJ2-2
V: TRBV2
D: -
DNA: TGTGCCAGCAGTGAGAGGGGGGGCACCGGGGAGCTGTTTTTT
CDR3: CASSERGGTGELFF

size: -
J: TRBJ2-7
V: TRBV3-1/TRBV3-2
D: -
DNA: TGTGCCAGCAGCCACCAGGACTACGAGCAGTACTTC
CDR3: CASSHQDYEQYF

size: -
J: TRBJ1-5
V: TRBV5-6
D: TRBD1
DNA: TGTGCCAGCAGCATGGGACAGGGCAATCAGCCCCAGCATTTT
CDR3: CASSMGQGNQPQHF

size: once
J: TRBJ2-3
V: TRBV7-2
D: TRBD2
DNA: TGTGCCAGCAGCCCTTACACGGGGCTAGCGGGGGGCCTAACAGATACGCAGTATTTT
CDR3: CASSPYTGLAGGLTDTQYF

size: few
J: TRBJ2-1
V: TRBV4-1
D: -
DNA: TGCGCCAGCAGCCAAGTGGCAGGCCTCGGCAATGAGCAGTTCTTC
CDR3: CASSQVAGLGNEQFF

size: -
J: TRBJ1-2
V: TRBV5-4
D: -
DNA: TGTGCCAGCAGCTCCGAGTCCGTCTATGGCTACACCTTC
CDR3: CASSSESVYGYTF

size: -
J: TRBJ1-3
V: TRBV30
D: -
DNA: TGTGCCTGGAGCCAGGGAGGAAACACCATATATTTT
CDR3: CAWSQGGNTIYF

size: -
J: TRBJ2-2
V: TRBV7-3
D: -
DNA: TGTGCCAGCAGCTTAGGCGTTGGCAGGGGTAGGACCGGGGAGCTGTTTTTT
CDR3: CASSLGVGRGRTGELFF

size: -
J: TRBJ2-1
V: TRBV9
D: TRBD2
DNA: TGTGCCAGCAGCGACCCCAGACTAGCAGAGGGTCCTGAGCAGTTCTTC
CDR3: CASSDPRLAEGPEQFF

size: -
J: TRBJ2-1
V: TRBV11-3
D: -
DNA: TGTGCCAGCAGCACCACAGGGGAGCAGTTCTTC
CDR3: CASSTTGEQFF

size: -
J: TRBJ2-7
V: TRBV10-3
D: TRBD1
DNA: TGTGCCGGACGACCGGGACAGGGATCCTACGAGCAGTACTTC
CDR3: CAGRPGQGSYEQYF

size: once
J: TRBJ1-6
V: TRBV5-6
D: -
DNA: TGTGCCAGCAGCTTGGAGGCGGGGATAAGTCTCCACTTT
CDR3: CASSLEAGISLHF

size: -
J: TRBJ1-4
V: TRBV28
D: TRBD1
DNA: TGTGCCAGCAGTTTCGACAGGGGAAGTGAAAAACTGTTTTTT
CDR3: CASSFDRGSEKLFF

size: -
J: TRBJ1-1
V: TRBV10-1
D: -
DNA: TGCGCCAGCAGTGAAGGAGGCACTGAAGCTTTCTTT
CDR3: CASSEGGTEAFF

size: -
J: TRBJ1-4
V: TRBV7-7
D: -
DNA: TGTGCTAGCAGCCCCAACTCGGGGAGTGCGGATGAAAAACTGTTTTTT
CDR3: CASSPNSGSADEKLFF

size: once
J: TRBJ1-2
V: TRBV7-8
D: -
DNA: TGTGCCAGCAGCGTCGGGGGGGCTAACTATGGCTACACCTTC
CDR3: CASSVGGANYGYTF

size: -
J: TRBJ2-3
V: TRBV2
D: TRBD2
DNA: TGTGCCAGCAGTAGGCGGGGGGGCGGGACAGATACGCAGTATTTT
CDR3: CASSRRGGGTDTQYF

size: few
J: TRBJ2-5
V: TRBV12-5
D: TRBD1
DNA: TGTGCTAGTGGTCCCGACAGGGGGGAGACCCAGTACTTC
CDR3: CASGPDRGETQYF

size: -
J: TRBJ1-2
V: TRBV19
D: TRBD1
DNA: TGTGCCAGTGCCTCCTCCACGGGACAGGGGGCGCGGGGCTACACCTTC
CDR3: CASASSTGQGARGYTF

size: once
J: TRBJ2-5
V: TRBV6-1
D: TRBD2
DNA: TGTGCCAGCAGTGAAGCAACGGGGGGGGAAGAGACCCAGTACTTC
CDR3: CASSEATGGEETQYF

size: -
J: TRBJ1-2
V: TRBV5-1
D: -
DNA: TGCGCCAGCAGCTTGGGACGCCTGTCAGGCGGCTACACCTTC
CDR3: CASSLGRLSGGYTF

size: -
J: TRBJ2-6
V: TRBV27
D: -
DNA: TGTGCCAGCAGTTTATACCGAGCTGGGGCCAACGTCCTGACTTTC
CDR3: CASSLYRAGANVLTF

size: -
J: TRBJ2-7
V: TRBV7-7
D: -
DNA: TGTGCTAGCAGCGCGGACAGCTCCTACGAGCAGTACTTC
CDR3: CASSADSSYEQYF

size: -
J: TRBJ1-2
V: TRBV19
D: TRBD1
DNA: TGTGCCAGTAGCTGGGGACAGAGGGATGCTAACTATGGCTACACCTTC
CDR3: CASSWGQRDANYGYTF

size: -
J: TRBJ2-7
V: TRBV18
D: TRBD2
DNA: TGTGCCAGCTCACCGCGGGGGTACGAGCAGTACTTC
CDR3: CASSPRGYEQYF

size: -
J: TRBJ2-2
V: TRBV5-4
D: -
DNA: TGTGCCAGCAGCTTGGACGAGGCCGGGGAGCTGTTTTTT
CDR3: CASSLDEAGELFF

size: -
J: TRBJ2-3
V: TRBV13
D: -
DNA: TGTGCCAGCAGCCAGTTACAAGATACGCAGTATTTT
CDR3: CASSQLQDTQYF

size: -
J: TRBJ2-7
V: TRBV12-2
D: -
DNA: TGTGCAAGTCGCTTAAGAACAGGGAGGAGCGGGGGCTCCTACGAGCAGTACTTC
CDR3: CASRLRTGRSGGSYEQYF

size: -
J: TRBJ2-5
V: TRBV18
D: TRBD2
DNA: TGTGCCAGCTCACCTCGGACTAGCGGGGCTGAGACCCAGTACTTC
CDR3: CASSPRTSGAETQYF

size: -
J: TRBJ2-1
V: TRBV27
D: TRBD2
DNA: TGTGCCAGCAGTGATAGCGGGGGGGCCTACAATGAGCAGTTCTTC
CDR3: CASSDSGGAYNEQFF

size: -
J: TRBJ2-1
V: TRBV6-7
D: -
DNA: TGTGCCAGCAGCCTCAAAGCGGTTAGCTCCTACAATGAGCAGTTCTTC
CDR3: CASSLKAVSSYNEQFF